Here is one TCR beta chain with its context. Its antigen is not identified. These data are taken from a study of cytomegalovirus exposure and HLA in healthy donors. Study-level points and caveats: Most TCR sequences were rare, but some public TCRs occurred in many donors. The study recorded 164 TCR beta chains that were cytomegalovirus-associated. TCR beta chains associated with HLA were, in a later analysis, more clonally expanded than equally common others.

Germline-derived CDR1 and CDR2 are SQVTM and ANQGSEA. The CDR3 is 13 residues long. Between the trimmed V and J ends, which lost 4 bases and 0 bases, there was a span of 9 bases. Use of 60 Vbeta and 13 Jbeta primers characterized the PCR. The table came from immunoSEQ multiplex PCR; TCRdb's copy has only in-frame clones and leaves some out. The sample lists some 190,000 clones, roughly 77% occurring once. The gene calls are TRBV29-1 and TRBJ1-1; D is ambiguous. The specimen was PBMCs. The sequence came from a woman in her 50s in good health and CMV-seronegative. The CDR3 loop reads CSVAWSLNTEAFF. Written as DNA, the CDR3 is TGCAGCGTTGCGTGGAGCTTGAACACTGAAGCTTTCTTT.